This TCR beta chain was recovered during a study of T cell repertoires in cytomegalovirus infection. Study-level information: TCR beta signatures that were public indicated CMV infection and matching HLA type.

V lost 0 bases to trimming and J lost 3 bases; unmatched junction nucleotides: 4. The CDR3 runs to 15 residues. Per germline, CDR1 MNHEY and CDR2 SVGAGI. Findings and caveats of the study: Clonotype analysis showed dominance of the ex vivo response by HLA-C-restricted CMV-specific TCR beta clonotypes. Frequencies of public TCR beta families were cumulated, and this identified carriers of CMV plus the relevant HLA.

This clonotype appeared many times. No antigen is known for it. Using its own MiXCR run on the reads, TCRdb lists one record per CDR3 protein. Of approximately 500,000 distinct CDR3 sequences in the sample, approximately 10% were seen once. The chain combines TRBV6-5 with TRBJ2-7; 8 bases map to TRBD1. The sample was PBMCs. This receptor was identified in a human donor in good health (CMV status not recorded). Some clones in this sample may be carry-over from other donors' samples. CDR3 loop: CASSYSIGQGYEQYF. The CDR3 DNA follows: TGTGCCAGCAGTTACTCGATAGGACAGGGCTACGAGCAGTACTTC.